This is a list of T cell receptor beta chains from one sample in a study of CD8+CD57+ T cells in acquired aplastic anemia. TCRdb re-called the reads through MiXCR, storing one row per CDR3 protein. This sample has some 190,000 distinct CDR3 sequences, with roughly half found just once. The sequenced sample consisted of sorted CD4+, CD8+, or CD8+CD57+ T cells (not recorded which) from PBMCs. Source of these receptors: a human donor in good health, serving as a control. The CDR3 runs from the conserved cysteine through the conserved F or W. D genes are given only for firm matches. Size is omitted from some rows. Given values are once, few, many or a class for expanded clones.

-	TRBV29-1	TRBJ1-1	TRBD1	TGCAGCGCCGGACAGGTGAACACTGAAGCTTTCTTT	CSAGQVNTEAFF
-	TRBV7-3	TRBJ2-7	-	TGTGCCAGCAGCTTAGATGGACGACAGGCTTACGAGCAGTACTTC	CASSLDGRQAYEQYF
once	TRBV5-4	TRBJ2-7	-	TGTGCCAGCAGCTTGCGAGGCTACGAGCAGTACTTC	CASSLRGYEQYF
-	TRBV2	TRBJ2-3	-	TGTGCCAGTCTTCTCGGGGATACGCAGTATTTT	CASLLGDTQYF
many	TRBV4-2	TRBJ2-3	TRBD1	TGTGCCAGCAGCCCGGTCCCGGGACAGGGGGCAGATACGCAGTATTTT	CASSPVPGQGADTQYF
-	TRBV29-1	TRBJ2-6	TRBD1	TGCAGCGTGGGTCAGGGGGCCGGGGCCAACGTCCTGACTTTC	CSVGQGAGANVLTF
-	TRBV24-1	TRBJ2-1	-	TGTGCCACCAGTGACGCGACAGATTCCGTCCACAATGAGCAGTTCTTC	CATSDATDSVHNEQFF
-	TRBV9	TRBJ2-1	TRBD2	TGTGCCAGCAGCGTAGAGCTAGCGGGGGAGCAGTTCTTC	CASSVELAGEQFF
many	TRBV12-3/TRBV12-4	TRBJ1-6	-	TGTGCCAGCAGTTTAGGGGGACAACTTAATTCACCCCTCCACTTT	CASSLGGQLNSPLHF
-	TRBV5-8	TRBJ1-2	TRBD1	TGTGCCAGCAGCCTCTTCGGACAGGGAAACTATGGCTACACCTTC	CASSLFGQGNYGYTF
few	TRBV10-2	TRBJ2-7	-	TGCGCCAGCAGTGACGGAGGAATCTACGAGCAGTACTTC	CASSDGGIYEQYF
-	TRBV5-1	TRBJ2-3	-	TGCGCCAGCAGCCGACCGACAGGAAGCACAGATACGCAGTATTTT	CASSRPTGSTDTQYF
many	TRBV19	TRBJ1-5	-	TGTGCCAGTAGTATAGAGAGGTCCAATCAGCCCCAGCATTTT	CASSIERSNQPQHF
-	TRBV7-2	TRBJ2-5	TRBD2	TGTGCCAGCAGCTTAGAACTTGCCGCGGGAGGAGAGACCCAGTACTTC	CASSLELAAGGETQYF
-	TRBV10-2	TRBJ2-7	TRBD1	TGCGCCAGCAACGCCAGGACAGGTTACGATCCCAGCTACGAGCAGTACTTC	CASNARTGYDPSYEQYF
many	TRBV10-3	TRBJ1-1	-	TGTGCCATCAGAGGGGACAAGAACACTGAAGCTTTCTTT	CAIRGDKNTEAFF
-	TRBV12-3/TRBV12-4	TRBJ2-3	TRBD2	TGTGCCAGCAGTCCACCCCATAGCGGGAGAGGCACAGATACGCAGTATTTT	CASSPPHSGRGTDTQYF
-	TRBV10-1	TRBJ2-2	TRBD1	TGCGCCAGCAGTGCCCTCCTGACAGGGACCGGGGAGCTGTTTTTT	CASSALLTGTGELFF
-	TRBV27	TRBJ1-2	-	TGTGCCAGCAGTATGTTCGTGGTGGGCGGCTATGGCTACACCTTC	CASSMFVVGGYGYTF
-	TRBV5-4	TRBJ2-7	-	TGTGCCAGCAGCTCGGACAGCTACCTCTACGAGCAGTACTTC	CASSSDSYLYEQYF
-	TRBV2	TRBJ2-7	-	TGTGCCAGCACGGAGCATGGATCCTACGAGCAGTACTTC	CASTEHGSYEQYF
many	TRBV12-3/TRBV12-4	TRBJ2-3	-	TGTGCCAGCACCCCCTTTGAGAGCAGCACAGATACGCAGTATTTT	CASTPFESSTDTQYF
-	TRBV19	TRBJ2-7	TRBD1	TGTGCCAGTAGTATGGGACAGGGGGCCTACGAGCAGTACTTC	CASSMGQGAYEQYF
-	TRBV7-2	TRBJ1-6	-	TGTGCCAGCAGCTCGTCCGGGCCAAGGGGTTCACCCCTCCACTTT	CASSSSGPRGSPLHF
-	TRBV20-1	TRBJ1-6	-	TGCAGTGCTAGAGGCTCATCACAGGGTCGTAATTCACCCCTCCACTTT	CSARGSSQGRNSPLHF
-	TRBV7-6	TRBJ2-1	-	TGTGCCAGCAGCTTAGGGAAGACCTACAATGAGCAGTTCTTC	CASSLGKTYNEQFF
-	TRBV9	TRBJ1-6	-	TGTGCCAGCAGCGTAGGACAGAATTCACCCCTCCACTTT	CASSVGQNSPLHF
many	TRBV20-1	TRBJ2-1	TRBD1	TGCAGTGCTAGAGACAGACAGGGCTCCTACAATGAGCAGTTCTTC	CSARDRQGSYNEQFF
-	TRBV20-1	TRBJ2-7	TRBD2	TGTGCCTGGGGGAGCGGGAACGAGCAGTACTTC	CAWGSGNEQYF
-	TRBV10-3	TRBJ2-7	TRBD2	TGTGCCAGCAGCTCCGGACTAGCGGGCCCCCCCTTTACTCTCGAGCAGTACTTC	CASSSGLAGPPFTLEQYF
-	TRBV20-1	TRBJ2-5	-	TGCAGTGCTAGAGAGCAGGGGGGCCCAGAGACCCAGTACTTC	CSAREQGGPETQYF
many	TRBV28	TRBJ1-6	-	TGTGCCAGCACGTACCTCAATTCACCCCTCCACTTT	CASTYLNSPLHF
many	TRBV7-9	TRBJ1-5	-	TGTGCCAGCAGCGCCGGGGGCTATAGCAATCAGCCCCAGCATTTT	CASSAGGYSNQPQHF
-	TRBV6-5	TRBJ2-1	-	TGTGCCAGCAGTCAAAGGTCGGGCGGTCTTAGGGATGAGCAGTTCTTC	CASSQRSGGLRDEQFF
-	TRBV2	TRBJ1-2	-	TGTGCCAGCAGTGAAGAGGCAGGTAGGAGTGGCTACACCTTC	CASSEEAGRSGYTF
-	TRBV24-1	TRBJ1-4	-	TGTGCCACCAGTGGTCCCCAGGGCGGGGTTGAAGAACTGTTTTTT	CATSGPQGGVEELFF
-	TRBV4-3	TRBJ1-2	-	TGCGCCAGCAGCCAAGAACGTACAGTCTCCTATGGCTACACCTTC	CASSQERTVSYGYTF
-	TRBV10-1	TRBJ2-3	-	TGCGCCAGCAGTGAGTCTCGTGCCCCACCGCAAAAGGGCGCGCAGTATTTT	CASSESRAPPQKGAQYF
many	TRBV20-1	TRBJ2-7	-	TGCAGTGCGTCCGGGGAGGTATACGAGCAGTACTTC	CSASGEVYEQYF
many	TRBV24-1	TRBJ1-5	TRBD1	TGTGCCACCAGTGGGCAGGGGGCTTGGCAGCCCCAGCATTTT	CATSGQGAWQPQHF
-	TRBV20-1	TRBJ2-7	TRBD1	TGCAGTGCTAGGTCAACAGGGGCCGTCTACGAGCAGTACTTC	CSARSTGAVYEQYF
many	TRBV7-3	TRBJ2-5	TRBD2	TGTGCCAGCAGCTTAGTCCCTAGCGGGGGTAGAGAGACCCAGTACTTC	CASSLVPSGGRETQYF
-	TRBV10-3	TRBJ1-2	-	TGTGCCATCAGTGGTCAGGGGCGCCTGGCTCTCTTGGGGGGCTGCACCTTC	CAISGQGRLALLGGCTF
-	TRBV19	TRBJ1-2	-	TGTGCCAGTAGTCCCCGGGGGGCAGGAGGATATGGCTACACCTTC	CASSPRGAGGYGYTF
-	TRBV24-1	TRBJ2-7	-	TGTGCCACCAGTGTCCACAGCTCCTACGAGCAGTACTTC	CATSVHSSYEQYF